The present T cell receptor (beta chain) was sequenced within a study of T cells in Graves' hyperthyroidism and ophthalmopathy. If no ophthalmopathy progression occurred within 18 months, Graves' hyperthyroidism was stable. Uncontrolled infection, other autoimmune disease, pregnancy or lactation barred patients from enrollment. The length of the CDR3 is 14 residues. Germline loops: CDR1 MNHEY, CDR2 SVGAGI. The ends were cut back, 2 bases at V and 2 bases at J, with 9 bases in the middle. Amplified regions were TCR beta CDR3 sequences from RNA transcripts. First-round RT-PCR targeting the TCR CDR3 was performed with the HTBI primer set. TCRdb reprocessed the multiplex PCR reads with MiXCR, giving one entry per CDR3 protein. The table shows about 560,000 distinct CDR3 sequences, with 16% occurring only once.

V is TRBV6-5 and J is TRBJ1-2; maybe TRBD1 (5 bases). The specimen sequenced was blood. The TCR originated in a woman under 30 with Graves' hyperthyroidism. CDR3: CASSYTGLNYGYTF. DNA of the CDR3: TGTGCCAGCAGTTACACGGGACTCAACTATGGCTACACCTTC.